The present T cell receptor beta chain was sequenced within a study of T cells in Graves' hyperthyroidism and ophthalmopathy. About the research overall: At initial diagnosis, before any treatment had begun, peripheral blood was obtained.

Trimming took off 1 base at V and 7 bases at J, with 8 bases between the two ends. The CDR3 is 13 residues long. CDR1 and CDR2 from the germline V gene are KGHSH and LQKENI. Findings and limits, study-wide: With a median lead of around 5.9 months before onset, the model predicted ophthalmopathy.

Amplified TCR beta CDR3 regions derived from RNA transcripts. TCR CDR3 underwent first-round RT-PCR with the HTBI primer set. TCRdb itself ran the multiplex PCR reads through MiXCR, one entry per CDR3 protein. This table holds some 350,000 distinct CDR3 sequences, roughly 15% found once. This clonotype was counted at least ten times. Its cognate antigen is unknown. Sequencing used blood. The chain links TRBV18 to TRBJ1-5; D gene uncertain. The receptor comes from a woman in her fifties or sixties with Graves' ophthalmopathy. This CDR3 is CASSPHPAQPQHF. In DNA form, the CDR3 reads TGTGCCAGCTCACCACACCCGGCCCAGCCCCAGCATTTT.